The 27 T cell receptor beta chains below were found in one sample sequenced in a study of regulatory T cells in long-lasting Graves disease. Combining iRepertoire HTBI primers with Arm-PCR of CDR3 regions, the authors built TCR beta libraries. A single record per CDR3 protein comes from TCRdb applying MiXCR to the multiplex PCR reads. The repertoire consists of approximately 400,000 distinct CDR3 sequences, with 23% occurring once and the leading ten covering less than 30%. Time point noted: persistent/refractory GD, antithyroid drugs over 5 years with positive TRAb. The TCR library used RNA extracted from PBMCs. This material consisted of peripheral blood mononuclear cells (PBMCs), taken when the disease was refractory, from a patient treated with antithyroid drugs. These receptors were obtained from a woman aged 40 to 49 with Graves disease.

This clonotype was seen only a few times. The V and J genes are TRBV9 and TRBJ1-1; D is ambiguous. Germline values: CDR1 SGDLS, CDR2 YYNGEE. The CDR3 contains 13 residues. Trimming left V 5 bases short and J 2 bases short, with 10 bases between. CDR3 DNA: TGTGCCAGCAGTACCCAGGTTAACACTGAAGCTTTCTTT. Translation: CASSTQVNTEAFF.

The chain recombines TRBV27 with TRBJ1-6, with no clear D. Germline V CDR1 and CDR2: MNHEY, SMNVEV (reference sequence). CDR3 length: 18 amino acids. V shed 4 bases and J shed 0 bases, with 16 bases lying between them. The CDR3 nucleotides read TGTGCCAGCAGTTCACCGGTTGGATCGCGCTCCTATAATTCACCCCTCCACTTT. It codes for CASSSPVGSRSYNSPLHF.

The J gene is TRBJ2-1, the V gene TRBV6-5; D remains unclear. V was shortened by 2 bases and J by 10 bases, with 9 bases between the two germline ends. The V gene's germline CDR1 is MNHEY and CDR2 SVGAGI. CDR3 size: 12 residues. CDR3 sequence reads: CASSYGPGEQFF. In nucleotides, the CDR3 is TGTGCCAGCAGTTACGGTCCCGGGGAGCAGTTCTTC.

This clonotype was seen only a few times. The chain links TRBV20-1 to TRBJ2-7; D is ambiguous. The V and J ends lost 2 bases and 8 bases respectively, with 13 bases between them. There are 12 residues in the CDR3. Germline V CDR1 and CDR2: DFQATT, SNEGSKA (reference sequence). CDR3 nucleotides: TGCAGTGCTAGACCCATGGGAAATAAGCAGTACTTC. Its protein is CSARPMGNKQYF.

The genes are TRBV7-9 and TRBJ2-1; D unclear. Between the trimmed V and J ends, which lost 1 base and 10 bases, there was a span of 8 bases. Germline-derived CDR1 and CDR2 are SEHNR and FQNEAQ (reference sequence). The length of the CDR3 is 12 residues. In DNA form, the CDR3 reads TGTGCCAGCAGCTTAGAGGTGACAGAGCAGTTCTTC. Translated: CASSLEVTEQFF.

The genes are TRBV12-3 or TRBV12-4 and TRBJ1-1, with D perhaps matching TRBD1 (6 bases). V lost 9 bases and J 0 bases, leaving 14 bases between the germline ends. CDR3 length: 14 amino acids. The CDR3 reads CASWGGTLNTEAFF. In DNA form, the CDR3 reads TGTGCCAGTTGGGGGGGGACACTGAACACTGAAGCTTTCTTT.

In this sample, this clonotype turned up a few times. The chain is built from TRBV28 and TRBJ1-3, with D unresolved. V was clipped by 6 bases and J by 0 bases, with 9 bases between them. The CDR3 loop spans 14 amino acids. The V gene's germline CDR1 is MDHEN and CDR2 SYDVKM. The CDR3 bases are TGTGCCAGCAGCTCCCCGGACTCTGGAAACACCATATATTTT. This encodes CASSSPDSGNTIYF.

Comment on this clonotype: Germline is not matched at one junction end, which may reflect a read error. Written as DNA, the CDR3 is TGTGCCAGCAGCTTATCTGTCGAGGGAGATGTCTTC. This translates into CASSLSVEGDVF. This chain links TRBV7-6 with TRBJ2-7, with a weak D call TRBD2 (5 bases). The germline gives CDR1 SGHVS, CDR2 FNYEAQ. CDR3 length: 12 residues.

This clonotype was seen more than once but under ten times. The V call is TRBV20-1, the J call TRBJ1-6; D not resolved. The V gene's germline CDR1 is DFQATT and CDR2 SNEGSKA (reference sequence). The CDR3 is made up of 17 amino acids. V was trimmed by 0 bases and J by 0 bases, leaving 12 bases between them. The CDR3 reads CSARDPARSSYNSPLHF. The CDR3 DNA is TGCAGTGCTAGAGATCCCGCGAGGAGCTCCTATAATTCACCCCTCCACTTT.

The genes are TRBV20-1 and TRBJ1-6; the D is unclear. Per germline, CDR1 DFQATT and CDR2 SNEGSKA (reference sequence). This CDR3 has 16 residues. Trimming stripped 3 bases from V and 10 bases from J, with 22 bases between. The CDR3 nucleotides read TGCAGTGCTAGTCCTGGGAAGCACGGCGTTTGGTCACCCCTCCACTTT. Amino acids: CSASPGKHGVWSPLHF.

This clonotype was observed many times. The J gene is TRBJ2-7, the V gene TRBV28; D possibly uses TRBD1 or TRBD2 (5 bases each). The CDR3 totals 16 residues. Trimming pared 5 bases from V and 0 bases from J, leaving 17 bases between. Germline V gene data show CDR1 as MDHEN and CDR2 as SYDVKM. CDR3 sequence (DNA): TGTGCCAGCAGTGCTTTCCGGGACGGCTACTCCTACGAGCAGTACTTC. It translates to CASSAFRDGYSYEQYF.

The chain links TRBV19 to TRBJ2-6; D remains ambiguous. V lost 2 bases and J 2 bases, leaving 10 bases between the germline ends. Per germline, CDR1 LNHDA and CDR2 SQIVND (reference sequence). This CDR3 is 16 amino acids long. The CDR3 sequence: CASSIWWGTGANVLTF. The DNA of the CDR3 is TGTGCCAGTAGTATATGGTGGGGAACTGGGGCCAACGTCCTGACTTTC. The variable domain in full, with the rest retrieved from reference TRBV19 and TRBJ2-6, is DGGITQSPKYLFRKEGQNVTLSCEQNLNHDAMYWYRQDPGQGLRLIYYSQIVNDFQKGDIAEGYSVSREKKESFPLTVTSAQKNPTAFYLCASSIWWGTGANVLTFGAGSRLTVL.

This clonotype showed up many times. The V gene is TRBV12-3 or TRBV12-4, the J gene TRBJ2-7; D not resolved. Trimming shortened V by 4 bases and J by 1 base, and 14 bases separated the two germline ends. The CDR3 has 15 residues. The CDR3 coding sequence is TGTGCCAGCAGTTGGTTCGAAGGAGCATCCTACGAGCAGTACTTC. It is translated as CASSWFEGASYEQYF.

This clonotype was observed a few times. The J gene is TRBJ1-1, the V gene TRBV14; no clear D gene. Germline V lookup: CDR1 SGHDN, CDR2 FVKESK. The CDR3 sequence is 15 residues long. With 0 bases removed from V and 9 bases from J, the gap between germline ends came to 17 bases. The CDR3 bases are TGTGCCAGCAGCCAAGATCATTGGCGGCAGGCAAAAGCTTTCTTT. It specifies CASSQDHWRQAKAFF.

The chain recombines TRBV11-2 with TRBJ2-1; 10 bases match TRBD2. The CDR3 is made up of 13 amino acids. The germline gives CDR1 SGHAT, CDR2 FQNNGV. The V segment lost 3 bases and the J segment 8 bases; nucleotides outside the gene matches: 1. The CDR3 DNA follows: TGTGCCAGCAGCTTTGGACTAGCGGATGAGCAGTTCTTC. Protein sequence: CASSFGLADEQFF.

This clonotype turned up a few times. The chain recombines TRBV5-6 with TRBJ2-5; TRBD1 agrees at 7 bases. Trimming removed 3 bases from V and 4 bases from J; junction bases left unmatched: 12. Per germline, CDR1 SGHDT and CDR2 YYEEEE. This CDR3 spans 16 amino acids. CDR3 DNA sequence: TGTGCCAGCAGCTCCAGCGATGAGGGGGCAGGAGAGACCCAGTACTTC. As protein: CASSSSDEGAGETQYF.

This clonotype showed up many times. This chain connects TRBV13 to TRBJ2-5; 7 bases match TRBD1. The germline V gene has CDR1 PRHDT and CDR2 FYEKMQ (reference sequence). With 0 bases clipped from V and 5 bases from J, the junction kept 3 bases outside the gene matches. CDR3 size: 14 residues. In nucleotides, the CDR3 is TGTGCCAGCAGCTTAGGCAGGGGGAGCGAGACCCAGTACTTC. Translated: CASSLGRGSETQYF.

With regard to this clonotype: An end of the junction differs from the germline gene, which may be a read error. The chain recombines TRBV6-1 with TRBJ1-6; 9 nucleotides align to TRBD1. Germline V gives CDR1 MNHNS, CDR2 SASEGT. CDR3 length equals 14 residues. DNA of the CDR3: TGTGCCAGCAGGGAAGACAGGGGGAATTCACCCCTCCACTTT. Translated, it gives CASREDRGNSPLHF.

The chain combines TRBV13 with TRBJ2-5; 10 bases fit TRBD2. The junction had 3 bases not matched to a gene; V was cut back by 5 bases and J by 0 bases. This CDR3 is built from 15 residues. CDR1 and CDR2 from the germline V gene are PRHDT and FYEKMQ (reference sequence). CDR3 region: CASSLGTSDQETQYF. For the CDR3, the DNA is TGTGCCAGCAGCCTCGGGACTAGCGACCAAGAGACCCAGTACTTC.

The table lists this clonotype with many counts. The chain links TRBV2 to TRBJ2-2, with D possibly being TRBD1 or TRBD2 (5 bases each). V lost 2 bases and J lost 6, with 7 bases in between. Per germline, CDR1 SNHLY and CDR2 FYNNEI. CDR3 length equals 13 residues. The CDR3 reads CASSEMGAGELFF. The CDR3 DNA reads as TGTGCCAGCAGTGAAATGGGGGCCGGGGAGCTGTTTTTT. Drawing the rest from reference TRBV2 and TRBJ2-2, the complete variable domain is EPEVTQTPSHQVTQMGQEVILRCVPISNHLYFYWYRQILGQKVEFLVSFYNNEISEKSEIFDDQFSVERPDGSNFTLKIRSTKLEDSAMYFCASSEMGAGELFFGEGSRLTVL.

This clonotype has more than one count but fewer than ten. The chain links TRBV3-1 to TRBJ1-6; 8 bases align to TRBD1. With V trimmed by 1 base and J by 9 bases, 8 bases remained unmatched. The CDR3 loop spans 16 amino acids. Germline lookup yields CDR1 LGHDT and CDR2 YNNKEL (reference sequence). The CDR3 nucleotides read TGTGCCAGCAGCCAAGCAGGGGGCCGTCTTGGTTCACCCCTCCACTTT. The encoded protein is CASSQAGGRLGSPLHF.

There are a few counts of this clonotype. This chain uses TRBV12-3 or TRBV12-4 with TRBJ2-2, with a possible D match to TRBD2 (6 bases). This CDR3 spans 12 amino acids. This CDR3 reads CAYGGYTGELFF. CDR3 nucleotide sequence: TGTGCTTACGGGGGTTACACCGGGGAGCTGTTTTTT.

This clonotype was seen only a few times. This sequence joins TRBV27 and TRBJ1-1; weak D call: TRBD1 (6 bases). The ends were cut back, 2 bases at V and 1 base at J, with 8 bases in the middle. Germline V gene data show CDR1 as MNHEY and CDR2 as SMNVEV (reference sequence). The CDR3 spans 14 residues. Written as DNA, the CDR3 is TGTGCCAGCAGTTTAGGACAGTGGAACACTGAAGCTTTCTTT. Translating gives CASSLGQWNTEAFF.

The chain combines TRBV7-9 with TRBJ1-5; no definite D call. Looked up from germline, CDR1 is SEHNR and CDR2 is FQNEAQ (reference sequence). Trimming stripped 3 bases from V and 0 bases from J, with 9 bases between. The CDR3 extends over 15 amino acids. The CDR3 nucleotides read TGTGCCAGCAGCTTTGGGTCGGTTAGCAATCAGCCCCAGCATTTT. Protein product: CASSFGSVSNQPQHF.

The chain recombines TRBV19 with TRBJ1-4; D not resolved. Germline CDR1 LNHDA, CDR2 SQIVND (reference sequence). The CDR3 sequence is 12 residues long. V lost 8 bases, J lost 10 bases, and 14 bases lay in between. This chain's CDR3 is CASGPPIGKLFF. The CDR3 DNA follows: TGTGCCAGTGGGCCCCCGATTGGAAAACTGTTTTTT.

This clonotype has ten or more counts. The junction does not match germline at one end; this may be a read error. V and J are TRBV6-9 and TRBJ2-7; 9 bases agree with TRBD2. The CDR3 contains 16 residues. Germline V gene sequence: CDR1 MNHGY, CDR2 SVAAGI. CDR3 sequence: CASSYGSGSMWTDRNF. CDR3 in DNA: TGTGCCAGCAGTTACGGTAGCGGGAGTATGTGGACGGATAGGAACTTC.

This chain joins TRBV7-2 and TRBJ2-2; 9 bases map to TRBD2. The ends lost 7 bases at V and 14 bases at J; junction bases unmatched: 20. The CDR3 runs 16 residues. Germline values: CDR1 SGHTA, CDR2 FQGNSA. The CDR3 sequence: CASNKFSVGKREELFF. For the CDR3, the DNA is TGTGCCAGCAACAAATTTTCCGTGGGGAAGCGGGAGGAACTGTTTTTT.